This is a list of T cell receptor beta chains from one sample in a study of T cells in Graves' hyperthyroidism and ophthalmopathy. TCRdb processed the multiplex PCR reads anew with MiXCR; each CDR3 protein has one entry. The repertoire holds roughly 840,000 distinct CDR3 sequences, with 38% as singletons. The sequenced material came from blood. The receptors shown here come from a man aged 18 to 29 with Graves' hyperthyroidism. The CDR3 runs from the conserved cysteine through the conserved F or W. D genes are given only for firm matches. The size field is filled for only some rows; it gives once, few, many or a size class.

D gene,J gene,clone size,V gene,CDR3 DNA,CDR3 protein
.,TRBJ2-5,few,TRBV7-2,TGTGCCAGCAGCTTAGGGCTCTTAGCGTTTCCCGGGGAGACCCAGTACTTC,CASSLGLLAFPGETQYF
TRBD2,TRBJ2-2,.,TRBV15,TGTGCCACCAGCAGCCTCCGGACTAGCGGGGATACCGGGGAGCTGTTTTTT,CATSSLRTSGDTGELFF
.,TRBJ1-2,.,TRBV2,TGTGCCAGCAGACCCGCAGGGGAGGTCTATGGCTACACCTTC,CASRPAGEVYGYTF
TRBD2,TRBJ2-2,many,TRBV10-3,TGTGCCATCAGTGCTGCGGGACTAGCGGACGGGGAGCTGTTTTTT,CAISAAGLADGELFF
.,TRBJ2-2,.,TRBV20-1,TGCAGTGCTAGACGGGGGCCCGGGGAGCTGTTTTTT,CSARRGPGELFF
.,TRBJ1-5,.,TRBV19,TGTGCCAGTACCGGAGGAGGGGGACACTCTTTAAGCAATCAGCCCCAGCATTTT,CASTGGGGHSLSNQPQHF
TRBD2,TRBJ2-7,few,TRBV20-1,TGCAGTGCCAACGGGATGGCGGGGGGCCCCTACGAGCAGTACTTC,CSANGMAGGPYEQYF
TRBD1,TRBJ1-1,.,TRBV12-3/TRBV12-4,TGTGCCAGCAGTTCAGGGGGCACAGGAGCTTTCTTT,CASSSGGTGAFF
.,TRBJ1-2,many,TRBV25-1,TGTGCCAGCAGTAATACAGGGAACTATGGCTACACCTTC,CASSNTGNYGYTF
.,TRBJ2-6,.,TRBV29-1,TGCAGCGGGGAACCTGGGGCCAACGTCCTGACTTTC,CSGEPGANVLTF
.,TRBJ2-2,.,TRBV29-1,TGCAGCGTTGTATCGGGGGCCGGGGAGCTGTTTTTT,CSVVSGAGELFF
.,TRBJ1-1,.,TRBV5-1,TGCGCCAGCAGCTCTACGTCGGGGAGGACGGTTGAAGCTTTCTTT,CASSSTSGRTVEAFF
TRBD1,TRBJ2-7,many,TRBV7-4,TGTGCCAGCAGCCCCGACAGGGGAGCCCACGAGCAGTACTTC,CASSPDRGAHEQYF
.,TRBJ1-5,many,TRBV5-5,TGTGCCAGCAGCTTAAACTCTCAGCCCCAGCATTTT,CASSLNSQPQHF
.,TRBJ1-4,.,TRBV20-1,TGCAGTGCCCCGAGGGGGGGCGGCTCTAATGAAAAACTGTTTTTT,CSAPRGGGSNEKLFF
.,TRBJ2-3,.,TRBV14,TGTGCCAGCAGCCAGACACCGTTCACAGATACGCAGTATTTT,CASSQTPFTDTQYF